This T cell receptor beta chain was profiled in a study of identical twins. The sample holds a few counts of this clonotype. Germline assignment: CDR1 MRHNA and CDR2 SNTAGT. The ends lost 5 bases at V and 0 bases at J; junction bases unmatched: 7. This CDR3 is 16 amino acids long. TCRdb fed the 5' RACE reads into MiXCR, producing one record per CDR3 protein. The sample lists a few hundred thousand distinct CDR3 sequences; approximately 16% were seen once. These records were also assigned to another study, of yellow fever vaccine responses in identical twins.

The specimen sequenced was CD4+ T cells sorted from blood. The receptor comes from a woman aged 18-30 years in good health. The rearrangement links TRBV6-4 to TRBJ2-3; 8 bases are shared with TRBD2. The CDR3 region has the DNA TGTGCCAGCAGTCCCTCGAGCGGGAGTAGCACAGATACGCAGTATTTT. Protein: CASSPSSGSSTDTQYF.